Listed below are T cell receptor beta chains from one sample, sequenced in a study of blood T cell repertoires in COVID-19. Some clones are missing from TCRdb's copy, which holds only in-frame ones; the method was immunoSEQ multiplex PCR. The sample records roughly 54,000 clones, roughly 88% being singletons. Sequencing was carried out using peripheral blood. The source of these receptors is a woman aged 55-69 years with acute or convalescent COVID-19. CDR3s include the opening cysteine and the closing phenylalanine or tryptophan. Each record gives: clone size, J gene, V gene, CDR3 protein. Only some rows state a clone size, as once, few, many or a class for expanded clones.

clone_size: .; j_call: TRBJ2-2; v_call: TRBV7-2; cdr3_aa: CASRVGQGYTGELFF
clone_size: .; j_call: TRBJ2-1; v_call: TRBV9; cdr3_aa: CASSVETSGRGEQFF
clone_size: .; j_call: TRBJ2-2; v_call: TRBV6-5; cdr3_aa: CASSYSPGGTGELFF
clone_size: .; j_call: TRBJ2-6; v_call: TRBV27; cdr3_aa: CASSPNRAGANVLTF
clone_size: .; j_call: TRBJ2-1; v_call: TRBV30; cdr3_aa: CAWSRSGTYNEQFF
clone_size: few; j_call: TRBJ2-6; v_call: TRBV19; cdr3_aa: CASFGVWRAGANVLTF
clone_size: .; j_call: TRBJ1-3; v_call: TRBV5-6; cdr3_aa: CASSGGDRWFSGNTIYF
clone_size: .; j_call: TRBJ1-4; v_call: TRBV7-8; cdr3_aa: CASSSTGSGEKLFF
clone_size: .; j_call: TRBJ1-5; v_call: TRBV6-1; cdr3_aa: CASSVEGRTPYQPQHF
clone_size: once; j_call: TRBJ1-2; v_call: TRBV5-1; cdr3_aa: CASSGEGGYGYTF
clone_size: .; j_call: TRBJ1-1; v_call: TRBV5-1; cdr3_aa: CASSPRQGLNTEAFF
clone_size: once; j_call: TRBJ1-2; v_call: TRBV28; cdr3_aa: CASSSGGVEGHGYTF
clone_size: .; j_call: TRBJ1-2; v_call: TRBV5-4; cdr3_aa: CASSLTGERGGYTF
clone_size: .; j_call: TRBJ1-1; v_call: TRBV27; cdr3_aa: CASSYRGETEAFF
clone_size: .; j_call: TRBJ1-1; v_call: TRBV6-5; cdr3_aa: CASTTGGRTEAFF
clone_size: .; j_call: TRBJ2-1; v_call: TRBV2; cdr3_aa: CASITSGGLNNEQFF
clone_size: .; j_call: TRBJ1-1; v_call: TRBV6-5; cdr3_aa: CAAGQGVRNTEAFF
clone_size: .; j_call: TRBJ1-2; v_call: TRBV7-9; cdr3_aa: CASSPGGSLGYTF
clone_size: .; j_call: TRBJ2-7; v_call: TRBV28; cdr3_aa: CASGRGLRYEQYF
clone_size: .; j_call: TRBJ1-2; v_call: TRBV27; cdr3_aa: CASSLLQGSGYTF
clone_size: .; j_call: TRBJ2-1; v_call: TRBV7-9; cdr3_aa: CASSEITYEQFF
clone_size: few; j_call: TRBJ2-5; v_call: TRBV12-5; cdr3_aa: CASGRDGETQYF
clone_size: .; j_call: TRBJ1-1; v_call: TRBV6-5; cdr3_aa: CASSPGQYGTEAFF
clone_size: .; j_call: TRBJ2-7; v_call: TRBV5-6; cdr3_aa: CASSWRRPAGEQYF
clone_size: .; j_call: TRBJ2-3; v_call: TRBV4-1; cdr3_aa: CASSLLTRAGSKDTDTQYF
clone_size: .; j_call: TRBJ1-4; v_call: TRBV3-1/TRBV3-2; cdr3_aa: CASSASTGLLEKLFF
clone_size: .; j_call: TRBJ2-3; v_call: TRBV6-2/TRBV6-3; cdr3_aa: CASSYDLAGAPRADTQYF
clone_size: .; j_call: TRBJ2-1; v_call: TRBV5-4; cdr3_aa: CASSLELTVTGNEQFF
clone_size: .; j_call: TRBJ1-2; v_call: TRBV7-3; cdr3_aa: CASSSGQGAFGYTF
clone_size: once; j_call: TRBJ1-6; v_call: TRBV5-1; cdr3_aa: CASTPGQGNSPLHF
clone_size: .; j_call: TRBJ2-7; v_call: TRBV7-9; cdr3_aa: CASSPTGLADSYEQYF
clone_size: .; j_call: TRBJ2-5; v_call: TRBV6-6; cdr3_aa: CASSPGSGGARETQYF
clone_size: .; j_call: TRBJ1-6; v_call: TRBV19; cdr3_aa: CATRTGGVRSPLHF
clone_size: once; j_call: TRBJ2-7; v_call: TRBV25-1; cdr3_aa: CASSDQGLSYEQYF
clone_size: .; j_call: TRBJ1-2; v_call: TRBV30; cdr3_aa: CAWSPGQGLNYGYTF
clone_size: .; j_call: TRBJ2-7; v_call: TRBV9; cdr3_aa: CASSLRDGFYEQYF
clone_size: .; j_call: TRBJ1-5; v_call: TRBV7-8; cdr3_aa: CASSLYGRQPQHF
clone_size: .; j_call: TRBJ1-1; v_call: TRBV10-3; cdr3_aa: CAIRDTRGNTEAFF
clone_size: .; j_call: TRBJ1-1; v_call: TRBV15; cdr3_aa: CATSRGGDRGNTEAFF
clone_size: .; j_call: TRBJ1-4; v_call: TRBV15; cdr3_aa: CATSRDLVGGSNEKLFF
clone_size: few; j_call: TRBJ2-1; v_call: TRBV18; cdr3_aa: CASSPALAGGNNEQFF